The rows below give T cell receptor beta chains drawn from one sample of a study of T cell clusters in autoimmune cytopenias. TCRdb re-called the multiplex PCR reads; every CDR3 protein appears as one record, without DNA. The sample data list roughly 8,000 distinct CDR3 sequences. Source material: peripheral blood. The receptors here all came from a human donor with an autoimmune cytopenia or autoimmune hepatitis (not recorded which). Both conserved end residues are part of each CDR3. Each record gives: clone size, V gene, J gene, CDR3 protein. The size field is filled for only some rows; it gives once, few, many or a size class.

clone_size: medium-sized; v_call: TRBV4-2; j_call: TRBJ1-5; cdr3_aa: CASSQDLSSNQPQHF
clone_size: medium-sized; v_call: TRBV6-5; j_call: TRBJ2-7; cdr3_aa: CASSYSGGPYEQYF
clone_size: medium-sized; v_call: TRBV5-6; j_call: TRBJ2-7; cdr3_aa: CASSAGVSYEQYF
clone_size: NA; v_call: TRBV5-5; j_call: TRBJ2-1; cdr3_aa: CASRVDSYNEQFF
clone_size: medium-sized; v_call: TRBV30; j_call: TRBJ1-5; cdr3_aa: CAWSVLGANQPQHF
clone_size: NA; v_call: TRBV24-1; j_call: TRBJ2-5; cdr3_aa: CATDKGGRLARITGETQYF
clone_size: medium-sized; v_call: TRBV6-5; j_call: TRBJ1-5; cdr3_aa: CASSSATRGTGNQPQHF
clone_size: medium-sized; v_call: TRBV30; j_call: TRBJ2-7; cdr3_aa: CAWSGGGTSSYEQYF
clone_size: NA; v_call: TRBV7-9; j_call: TRBJ1-2; cdr3_aa: CASSLGEVYGYTF
clone_size: medium-sized; v_call: TRBV6-5; j_call: TRBJ1-2; cdr3_aa: CASSYSWRNYGYTF
clone_size: NA; v_call: TRBV6-5; j_call: TRBJ1-2; cdr3_aa: CASSNSGISGYTF
clone_size: NA; v_call: TRBV6-5; j_call: TRBJ1-2; cdr3_aa: CASSYEGAHVYGYTF
clone_size: NA; v_call: TRBV18; j_call: TRBJ1-3; cdr3_aa: CASSIDPSSGNTIYF
clone_size: NA; v_call: TRBV20-1; j_call: TRBJ2-3; cdr3_aa: CSARRGGPDTQYF
clone_size: NA; v_call: TRBV5-6; j_call: TRBJ2-5; cdr3_aa: CASSHRQGIETQYF
clone_size: NA; v_call: TRBV19; j_call: TRBJ1-2; cdr3_aa: CASSKTQGKYDGYTF
clone_size: NA; v_call: TRBV30; j_call: TRBJ1-1; cdr3_aa: CAWSVRRQGINTEAFF
clone_size: NA; v_call: TRBV19; j_call: TRBJ2-3; cdr3_aa: CASSIDPTTKTQYF
clone_size: medium-sized; v_call: TRBV19; j_call: TRBJ1-6; cdr3_aa: CASKQGVSPLHF
clone_size: NA; v_call: TRBV27; j_call: TRBJ1-6; cdr3_aa: CASSLSDRDNSPLHF
clone_size: NA; v_call: TRBV27; j_call: TRBJ1-5; cdr3_aa: CASSTTGGGQPQHF
clone_size: NA; v_call: TRBV12-3/TRBV12-4; j_call: TRBJ1-1; cdr3_aa: CASSSGPNTEAFF
clone_size: NA; v_call: TRBV6-1; j_call: TRBJ1-1; cdr3_aa: CASSVEGDTEAFF
clone_size: medium-sized; v_call: TRBV6-5; j_call: TRBJ2-3; cdr3_aa: CATLATAASTDTQYF
clone_size: NA; v_call: TRBV19; j_call: TRBJ1-5; cdr3_aa: CASSIQGGRQPQHF
clone_size: NA; v_call: TRBV6-1; j_call: TRBJ1-5; cdr3_aa: CASSRANQPQHF
clone_size: medium-sized; v_call: TRBV19; j_call: TRBJ1-2; cdr3_aa: CASSSWDSPWAGYTF
clone_size: NA; v_call: TRBV12-3/TRBV12-4; j_call: TRBJ2-6; cdr3_aa: CASTETGFEANVLTF
clone_size: medium-sized; v_call: TRBV29-1; j_call: TRBJ1-6; cdr3_aa: CSARSSYNSPLHF
clone_size: medium-sized; v_call: TRBV19; j_call: TRBJ2-7; cdr3_aa: CASSSDRGRDEQYF
clone_size: medium-sized; v_call: TRBV29-1; j_call: TRBJ2-2; cdr3_aa: CSASGTTINTGELFF
clone_size: medium-sized; v_call: TRBV30; j_call: TRBJ1-1; cdr3_aa: CAWGQLDTEAFF
clone_size: medium-sized; v_call: TRBV19; j_call: TRBJ2-2; cdr3_aa: CASSIVGRANTGELFF
clone_size: NA; v_call: TRBV7-4; j_call: TRBJ2-7; cdr3_aa: CASSLSQSSYEQYF
clone_size: NA; v_call: TRBV6-2/TRBV6-3; j_call: TRBJ1-5; cdr3_aa: CASSFGTGYQPQHF
clone_size: NA; v_call: TRBV20-1; j_call: TRBJ2-5; cdr3_aa: CSVRGGVLGETQYF
clone_size: NA; v_call: TRBV4-2; j_call: TRBJ2-5; cdr3_aa: CASSQAGTDRAQYF
clone_size: medium-sized; v_call: TRBV18; j_call: TRBJ1-1; cdr3_aa: CASSPDRLNTEAFF
clone_size: NA; v_call: TRBV6-6; j_call: TRBJ1-3; cdr3_aa: CASRKGPPVWNTIYF
clone_size: medium-sized; v_call: TRBV15; j_call: TRBJ1-2; cdr3_aa: CATSRYGSTILYGYTF
clone_size: NA; v_call: TRBV10-3; j_call: TRBJ2-2; cdr3_aa: CAITRAGELFF
clone_size: medium-sized; v_call: TRBV19; j_call: TRBJ1-6; cdr3_aa: CASKTGDYDSPLHF
clone_size: NA; v_call: TRBV30; j_call: TRBJ2-5; cdr3_aa: CAWSRGLSETQYF
clone_size: NA; v_call: TRBV6-2/TRBV6-3; j_call: TRBJ1-1; cdr3_aa: CASSEIKTGVANTEAFF
clone_size: medium-sized; v_call: TRBV6-5; j_call: TRBJ2-2; cdr3_aa: CASGTSSGELFF
clone_size: NA; v_call: TRBV18; j_call: TRBJ2-7; cdr3_aa: CASSRSGPQNPYEQYF
clone_size: NA; v_call: TRBV5-6; j_call: TRBJ1-5; cdr3_aa: CASSITGGRLSNQPQHF
clone_size: NA; v_call: TRBV5-6; j_call: TRBJ1-2; cdr3_aa: CASSSGQPLYGYTF